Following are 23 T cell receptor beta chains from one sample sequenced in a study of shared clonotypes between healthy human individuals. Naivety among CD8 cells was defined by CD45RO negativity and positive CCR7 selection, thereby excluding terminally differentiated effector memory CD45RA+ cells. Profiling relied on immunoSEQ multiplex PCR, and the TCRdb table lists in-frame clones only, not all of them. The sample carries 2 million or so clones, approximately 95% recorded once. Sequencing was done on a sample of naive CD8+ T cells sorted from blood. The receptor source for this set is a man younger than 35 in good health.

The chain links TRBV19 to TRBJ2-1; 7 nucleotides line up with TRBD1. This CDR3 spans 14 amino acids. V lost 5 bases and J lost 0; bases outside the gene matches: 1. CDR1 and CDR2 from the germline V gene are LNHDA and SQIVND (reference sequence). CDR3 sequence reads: CASSRTGSYNEQFF. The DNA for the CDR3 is TGTGCCAGTAGTCGGACAGGCTCCTACAATGAGCAGTTCTTC. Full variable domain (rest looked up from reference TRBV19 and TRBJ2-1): DGGITQSPKYLFRKEGQNVTLSCEQNLNHDAMYWYRQDPGQGLRLIYYSQIVNDFQKGDIAEGYSVSREKKESFPLTVTSAQKNPTAFYLCASSRTGSYNEQFFGPGTRLTVL.

Here the CDR3 DNA reads TGTGCCAGCAGCCCCGGGACAGGGGGTCTCGAGCAGTACTTC. Protein: CASSPGTGGLEQYF. The chain links TRBV27 to TRBJ2-7; TRBD1 agrees at 11 bases. The CDR3 sequence is 14 residues long. Germline CDR1 reads MNHEY; CDR2 reads SMNVEV (reference sequence). The ends lost 6 bases at V and 6 bases at J; junction bases unmatched: 7.

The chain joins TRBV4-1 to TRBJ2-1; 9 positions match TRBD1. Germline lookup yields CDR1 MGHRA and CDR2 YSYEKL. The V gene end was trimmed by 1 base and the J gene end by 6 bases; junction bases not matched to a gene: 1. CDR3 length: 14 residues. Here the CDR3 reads CASSQGDRANEQFF. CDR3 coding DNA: TGCGCCAGCAGCCAAGGGGACAGGGCCAATGAGCAGTTCTTC.

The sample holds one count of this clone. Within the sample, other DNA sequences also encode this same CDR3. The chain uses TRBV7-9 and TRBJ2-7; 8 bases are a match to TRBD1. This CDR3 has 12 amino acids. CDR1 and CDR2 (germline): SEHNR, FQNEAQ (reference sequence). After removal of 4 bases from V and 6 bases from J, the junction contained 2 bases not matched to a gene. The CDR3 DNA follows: TGTGCCAGCAGCTGGACAGGGCTCGAGCAGTACTTC. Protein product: CASSWTGLEQYF.

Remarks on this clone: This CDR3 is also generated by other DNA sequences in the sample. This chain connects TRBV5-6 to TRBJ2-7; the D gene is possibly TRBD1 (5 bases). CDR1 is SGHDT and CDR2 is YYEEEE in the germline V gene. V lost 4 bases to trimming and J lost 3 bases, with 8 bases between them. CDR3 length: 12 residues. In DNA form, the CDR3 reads TGTGCCAGCAGCGCGCAGGGCTACGAGCAGTACTTC. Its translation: CASSAQGYEQYF. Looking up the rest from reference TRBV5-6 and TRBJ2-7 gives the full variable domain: DAGVTQSPTHLIKTRGQQVTLRCSPKSGHDTVSWYQQALGQGPQFIFQYYEEEERQRGNFPDRFSGHQFPNYSSELNVNALLLGDSALYLCASSAQGYEQYFGPGTRLTVT.

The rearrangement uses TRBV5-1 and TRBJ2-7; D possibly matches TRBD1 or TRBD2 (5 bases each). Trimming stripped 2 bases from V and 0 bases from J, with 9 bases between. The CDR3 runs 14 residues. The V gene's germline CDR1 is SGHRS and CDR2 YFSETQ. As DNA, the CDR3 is TGCGCCAGCAGCTTCTCCGGGGCCTCCTACGAGCAGTACTTC. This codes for CASSFSGASYEQYF.

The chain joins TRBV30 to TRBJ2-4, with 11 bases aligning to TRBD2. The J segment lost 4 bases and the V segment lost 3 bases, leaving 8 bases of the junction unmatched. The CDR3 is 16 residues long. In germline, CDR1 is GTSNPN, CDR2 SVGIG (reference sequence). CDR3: CAWSPLAGGHKNIQYF. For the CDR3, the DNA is TGTGCCTGGAGCCCTCTAGCGGGAGGACATAAAAACATTCAGTACTTC.

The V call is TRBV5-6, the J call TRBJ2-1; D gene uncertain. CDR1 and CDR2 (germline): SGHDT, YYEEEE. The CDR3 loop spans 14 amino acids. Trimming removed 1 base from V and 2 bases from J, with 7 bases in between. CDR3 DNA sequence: TGTGCCAGCAGCTTGCTGGCAACCTACAATGAGCAGTTCTTC. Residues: CASSLLATYNEQFF.

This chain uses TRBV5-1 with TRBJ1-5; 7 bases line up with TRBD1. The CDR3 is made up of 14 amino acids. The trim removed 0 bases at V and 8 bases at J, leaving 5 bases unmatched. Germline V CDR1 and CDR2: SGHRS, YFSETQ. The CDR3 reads CASSLEGGLEPQHF. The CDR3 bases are TGCGCCAGCAGCTTGGAAGGGGGCTTAGAGCCCCAGCATTTT.

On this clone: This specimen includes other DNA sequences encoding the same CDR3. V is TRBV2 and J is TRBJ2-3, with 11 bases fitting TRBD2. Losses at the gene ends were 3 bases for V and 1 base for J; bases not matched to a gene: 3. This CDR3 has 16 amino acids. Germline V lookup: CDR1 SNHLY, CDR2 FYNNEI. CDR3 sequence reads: CASSDLGLAGTDTQYF. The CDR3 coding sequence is TGTGCCAGCAGTGATCTGGGACTAGCGGGCACAGATACGCAGTATTTT.

CDR3 DNA: TGTGCCAGCAGCGTAGAAGGGGTCAGCTCCTATAATTCACCCCTCCACTTT. It specifies CASSVEGVSSYNSPLHF. The V gene is TRBV9, the J gene TRBJ1-6, with a tentative D call TRBD1 (5 bases). The CDR3 is 17 amino acids. The V gene's germline CDR1 is SGDLS and CDR2 YYNGEE. V shed 0 bases and J shed 0 bases, with 10 bases lying between them.

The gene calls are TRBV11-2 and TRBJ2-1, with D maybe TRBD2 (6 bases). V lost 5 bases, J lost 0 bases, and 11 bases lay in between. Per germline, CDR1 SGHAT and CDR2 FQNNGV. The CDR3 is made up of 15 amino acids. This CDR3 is CASSPGLFSYNEQFF. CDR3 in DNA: TGTGCCAGCAGCCCCGGACTATTCTCCTACAATGAGCAGTTCTTC.

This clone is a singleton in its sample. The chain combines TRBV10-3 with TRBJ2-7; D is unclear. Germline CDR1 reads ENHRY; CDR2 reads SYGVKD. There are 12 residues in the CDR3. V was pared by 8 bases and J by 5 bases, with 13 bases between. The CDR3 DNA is TGTGCCATCGGTCCGCCCGCTAACGAGCAGTACTTC. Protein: CAIGPPANEQYF.

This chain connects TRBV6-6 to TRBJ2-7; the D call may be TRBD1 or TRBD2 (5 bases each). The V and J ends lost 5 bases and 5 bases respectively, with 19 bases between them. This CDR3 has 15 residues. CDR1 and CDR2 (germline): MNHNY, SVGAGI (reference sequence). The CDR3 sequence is CASSRLLGAVDEQYF. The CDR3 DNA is TGTGCCAGCAGTCGACTATTAGGGGCTGTGGACGAGCAGTACTTC.

CDR3 in amino acids: CASSPGTSGRDNEQFF. CDR3 nucleotides: TGTGCCAGCAGCCCAGGGACTAGCGGGAGGGACAATGAGCAGTTCTTC. V is TRBV7-9 and J is TRBJ2-1, with 16 bases lining up with TRBD2. Germline V gene sequence: CDR1 SEHNR, CDR2 FQNEAQ (reference sequence). CDR3 length: 16 residues. Germline trimming cut 5 bases from V and 5 bases from J; bases unmatched to any gene: 3.

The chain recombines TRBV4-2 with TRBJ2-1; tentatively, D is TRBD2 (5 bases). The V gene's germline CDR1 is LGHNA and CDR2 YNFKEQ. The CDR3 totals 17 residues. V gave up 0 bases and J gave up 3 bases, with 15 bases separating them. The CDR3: CASSQEQRPSHYNEQFF. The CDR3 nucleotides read TGTGCCAGCAGCCAAGAGCAGCGGCCTAGTCACTACAATGAGCAGTTCTTC.

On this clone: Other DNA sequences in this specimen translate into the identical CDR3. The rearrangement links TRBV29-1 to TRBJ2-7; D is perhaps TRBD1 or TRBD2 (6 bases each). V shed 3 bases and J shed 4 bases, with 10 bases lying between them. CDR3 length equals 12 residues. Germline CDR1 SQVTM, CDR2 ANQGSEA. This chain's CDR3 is CSVEGAGYEQYF. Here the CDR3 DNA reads TGCAGCGTTGAGGGGGCGGGATACGAGCAGTACTTC.

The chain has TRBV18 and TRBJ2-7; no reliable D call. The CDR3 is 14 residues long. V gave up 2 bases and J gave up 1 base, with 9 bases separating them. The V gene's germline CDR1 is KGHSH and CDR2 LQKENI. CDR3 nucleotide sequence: TGTGCCAGCTCACCAAGAGAAAGATCCTACGAGCAGTACTTC. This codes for CASSPRERSYEQYF.

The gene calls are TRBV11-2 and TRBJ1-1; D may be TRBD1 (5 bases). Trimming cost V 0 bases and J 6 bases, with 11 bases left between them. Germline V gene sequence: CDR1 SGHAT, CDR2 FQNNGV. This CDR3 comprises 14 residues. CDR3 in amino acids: CASSLESMGPEAFF. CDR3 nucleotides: TGTGCCAGCAGCTTAGAGAGTATGGGACCTGAAGCTTTCTTT.

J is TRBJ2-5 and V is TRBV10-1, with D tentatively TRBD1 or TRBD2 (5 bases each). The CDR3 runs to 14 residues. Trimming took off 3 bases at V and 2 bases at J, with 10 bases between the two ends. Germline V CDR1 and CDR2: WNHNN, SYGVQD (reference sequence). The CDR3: CASSDTGTQETQYF. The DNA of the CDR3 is TGCGCCAGCAGTGATACCGGGACGCAAGAGACCCAGTACTTC.

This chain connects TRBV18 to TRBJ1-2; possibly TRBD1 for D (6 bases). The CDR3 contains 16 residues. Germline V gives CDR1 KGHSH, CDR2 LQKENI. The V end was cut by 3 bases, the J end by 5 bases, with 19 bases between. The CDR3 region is CASSPTGQIYIYGYTF. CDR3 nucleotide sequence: TGTGCCAGCTCACCTACCGGACAGATTTATATTTATGGCTACACCTTC.

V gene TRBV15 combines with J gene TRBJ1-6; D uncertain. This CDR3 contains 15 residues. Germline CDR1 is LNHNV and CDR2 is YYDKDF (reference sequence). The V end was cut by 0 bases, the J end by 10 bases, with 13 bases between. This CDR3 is CATSRDFEGDSPLHF. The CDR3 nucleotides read TGTGCCACCAGCAGAGATTTTGAGGGCGACTCACCCCTCCACTTT.

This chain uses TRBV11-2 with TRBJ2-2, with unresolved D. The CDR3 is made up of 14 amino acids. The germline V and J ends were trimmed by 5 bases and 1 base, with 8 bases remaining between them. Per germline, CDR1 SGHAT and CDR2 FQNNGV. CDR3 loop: CASSPKKNTGELFF. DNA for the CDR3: TGTGCCAGCAGCCCGAAAAAGAACACCGGGGAGCTGTTTTTT.